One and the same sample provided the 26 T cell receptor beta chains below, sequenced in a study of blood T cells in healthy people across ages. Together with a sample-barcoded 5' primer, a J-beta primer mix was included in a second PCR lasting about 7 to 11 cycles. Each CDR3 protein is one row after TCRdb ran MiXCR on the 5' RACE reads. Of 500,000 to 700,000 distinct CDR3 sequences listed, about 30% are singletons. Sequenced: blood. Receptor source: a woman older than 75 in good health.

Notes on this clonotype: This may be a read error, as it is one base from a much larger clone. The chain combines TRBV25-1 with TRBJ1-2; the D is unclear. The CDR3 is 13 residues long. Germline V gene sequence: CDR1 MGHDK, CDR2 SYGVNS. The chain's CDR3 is CAGSVGVGYGYTF. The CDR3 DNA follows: TGTGCCGGCAGTGTGGGCGTCGGCTATGGCTACACCTTC.

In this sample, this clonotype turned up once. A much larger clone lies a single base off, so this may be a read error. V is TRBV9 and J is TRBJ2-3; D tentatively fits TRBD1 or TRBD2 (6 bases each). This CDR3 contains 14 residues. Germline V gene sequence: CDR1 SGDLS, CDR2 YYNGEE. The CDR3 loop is CANSSPRGADTQYF. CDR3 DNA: TGTGCCAACAGCTCCCCTAGGGGGGCAGATACGCAGTATTTT.

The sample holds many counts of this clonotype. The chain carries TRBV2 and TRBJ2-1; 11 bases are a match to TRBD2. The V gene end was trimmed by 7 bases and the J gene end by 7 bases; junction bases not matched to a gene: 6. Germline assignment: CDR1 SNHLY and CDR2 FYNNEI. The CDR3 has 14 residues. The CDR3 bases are TGTGCCAGCACGCCGGGACTAGCGGCAAATGAGCAGTTCTTC. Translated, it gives CASTPGLAANEQFF.

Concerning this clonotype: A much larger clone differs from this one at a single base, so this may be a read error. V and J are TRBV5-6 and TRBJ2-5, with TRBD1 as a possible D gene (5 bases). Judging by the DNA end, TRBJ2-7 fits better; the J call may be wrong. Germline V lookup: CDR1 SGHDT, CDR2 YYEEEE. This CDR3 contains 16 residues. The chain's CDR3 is CASSRIGHKIPYEQYF. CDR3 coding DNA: TGTGCCAGCAGCCGGATAGGACATAAGATCCCCTACGAGCAGTACTTC.

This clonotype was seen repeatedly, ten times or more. The CDR3 DNA sequence: TGCAGGGCGGGCGCGGCCCCGAACACTGAAGCTTTCTTT. Its translation: CRAGAAPNTEAFF. The chain employs TRBV29-1 and TRBJ1-1; D uncertain. This CDR3 has 13 amino acids. In germline, CDR1 is SQVTM, CDR2 ANQGSEA. Based on the CDR3 plus reference TRBV29-1 and TRBJ1-1, the full variable domain is SAVISQKPSRDICQRGTSLTIQCQVDSQVTMMFWYRQQPGQSLTLIATANQGSEATYESGFVIDKFPISRPNLTFSTLTVSNMSPEDSSIYLCRAGAAPNTEAFFGQGTRLTVV.

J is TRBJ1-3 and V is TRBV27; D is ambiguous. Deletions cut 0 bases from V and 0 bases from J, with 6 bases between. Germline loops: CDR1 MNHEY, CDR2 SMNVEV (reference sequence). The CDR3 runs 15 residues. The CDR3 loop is CASSLSGYSGNTIYF. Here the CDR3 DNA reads TGTGCCAGCAGTTTATCGGGGTACTCTGGAAACACCATATATTTT.

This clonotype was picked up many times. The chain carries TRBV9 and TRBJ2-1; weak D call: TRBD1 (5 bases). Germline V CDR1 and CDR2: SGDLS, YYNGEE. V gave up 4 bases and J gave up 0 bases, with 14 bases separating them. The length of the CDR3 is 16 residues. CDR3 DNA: TGTGCCAGCAGCCGAACACAGGTTAGCTCCTACAATGAGCAGTTCTTC. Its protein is CASSRTQVSSYNEQFF.

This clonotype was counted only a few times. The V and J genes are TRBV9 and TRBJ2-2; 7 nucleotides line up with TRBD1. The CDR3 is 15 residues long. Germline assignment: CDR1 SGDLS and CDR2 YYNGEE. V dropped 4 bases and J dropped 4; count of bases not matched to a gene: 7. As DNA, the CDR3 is TGTGCCAGCAGCTCGGGCCAGGGGGTCACCGGGGAGCTGTTTTTT. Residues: CASSSGQGVTGELFF.

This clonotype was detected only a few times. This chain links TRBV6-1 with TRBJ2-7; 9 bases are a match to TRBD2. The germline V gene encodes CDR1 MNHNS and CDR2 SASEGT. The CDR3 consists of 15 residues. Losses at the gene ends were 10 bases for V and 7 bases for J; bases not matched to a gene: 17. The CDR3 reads CAITSRAGGYNEQYF. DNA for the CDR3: TGTGCCATCACGTCTAGAGCGGGGGGCTACAATGAGCAGTACTTC.

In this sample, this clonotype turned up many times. As DNA, the CDR3 is TGTGCCAGCAGCCGCAGACGGGACACCGCCTACGAGCAGTACTTC. It encodes CASSRRRDTAYEQYF. This chain joins TRBV7-2 and TRBJ2-7; D is possibly TRBD1 (6 bases). V gave up 5 bases and J gave up 2 bases, with 16 bases separating them. The germline V gene has CDR1 SGHTA and CDR2 FQGNSA. There are 15 residues in the CDR3.

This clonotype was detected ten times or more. CDR3 amino acids: CASSRGTGETQYF. The CDR3 DNA reads TGTGCCAGCAGTCGGGGGACAGGAGAGACCCAGTACTTC. This rearrangement joins TRBV7-2 to TRBJ2-5, with 8 positions matching TRBD1. This CDR3 has 13 residues. Trimming took 6 bases from V and 4 from J; bases not matched to a gene: 4. Germline lookup yields CDR1 SGHTA and CDR2 FQGNSA.

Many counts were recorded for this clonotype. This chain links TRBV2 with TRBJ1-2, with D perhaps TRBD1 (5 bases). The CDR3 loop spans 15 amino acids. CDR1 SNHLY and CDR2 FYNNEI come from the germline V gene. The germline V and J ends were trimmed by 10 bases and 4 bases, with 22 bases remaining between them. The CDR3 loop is CATNSGGARVYGYTF. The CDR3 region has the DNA TGTGCCACCAATTCCGGAGGGGCTCGAGTCTATGGCTACACCTTC.

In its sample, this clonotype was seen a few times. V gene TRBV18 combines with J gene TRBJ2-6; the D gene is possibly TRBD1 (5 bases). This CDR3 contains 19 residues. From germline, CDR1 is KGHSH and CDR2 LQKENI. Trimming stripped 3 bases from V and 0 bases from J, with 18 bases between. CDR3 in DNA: TGTGCCAGCTCACCCTACCAGGGCAGGACCTTCTCTGGGGCCAACGTCCTGACTTTC. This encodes CASSPYQGRTFSGANVLTF.

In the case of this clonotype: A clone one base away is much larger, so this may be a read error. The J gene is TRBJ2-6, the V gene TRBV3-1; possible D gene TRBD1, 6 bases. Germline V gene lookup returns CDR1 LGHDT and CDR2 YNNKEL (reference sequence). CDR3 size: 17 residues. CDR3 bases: TGTGCCAGCAGCCCCTCGAGAGGGGGTGCTGGGGCCAACGTCCCGACTTTC. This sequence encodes CASSPSRGGAGANVPTF.

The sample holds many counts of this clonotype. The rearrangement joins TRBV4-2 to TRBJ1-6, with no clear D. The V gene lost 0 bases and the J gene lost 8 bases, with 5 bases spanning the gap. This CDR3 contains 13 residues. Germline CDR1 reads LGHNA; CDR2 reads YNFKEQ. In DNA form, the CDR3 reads TGTGCCAGCAGCCAAGAAATGCATTCACCCCTCCACTTT. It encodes CASSQEMHSPLHF.

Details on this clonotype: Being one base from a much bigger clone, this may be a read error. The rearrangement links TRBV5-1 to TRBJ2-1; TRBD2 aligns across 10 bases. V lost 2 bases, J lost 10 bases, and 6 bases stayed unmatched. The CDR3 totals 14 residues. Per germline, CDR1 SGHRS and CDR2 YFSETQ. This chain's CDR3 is CASSFTSGDYEQFF. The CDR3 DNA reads TGCGCCAGCAGCTTCACTAGCGGGGACTACGAGCAGTTCTTC.

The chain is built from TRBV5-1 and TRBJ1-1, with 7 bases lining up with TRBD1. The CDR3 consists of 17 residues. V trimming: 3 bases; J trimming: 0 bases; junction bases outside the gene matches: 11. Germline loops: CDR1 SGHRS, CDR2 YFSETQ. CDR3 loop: CASSYLTGSSMNTEAFF. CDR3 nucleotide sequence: TGCGCCAGCAGCTACTTGACAGGGAGCTCCATGAACACTGAAGCTTTCTTT.

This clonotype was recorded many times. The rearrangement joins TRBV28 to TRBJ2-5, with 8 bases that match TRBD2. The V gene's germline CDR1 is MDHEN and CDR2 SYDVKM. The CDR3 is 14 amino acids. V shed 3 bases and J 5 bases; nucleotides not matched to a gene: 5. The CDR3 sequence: CASSFEGGRETQYF. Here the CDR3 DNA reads TGTGCCAGCAGTTTCGAGGGCGGGAGGGAGACCCAGTACTTC.

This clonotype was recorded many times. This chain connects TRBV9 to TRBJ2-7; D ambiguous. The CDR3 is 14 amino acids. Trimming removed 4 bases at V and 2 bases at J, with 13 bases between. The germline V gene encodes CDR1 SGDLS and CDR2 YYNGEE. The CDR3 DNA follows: TGTGCCAGCAGCCCAGAGGTTGGTCCCTACGAGCAGTACTTC. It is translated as CASSPEVGPYEQYF.

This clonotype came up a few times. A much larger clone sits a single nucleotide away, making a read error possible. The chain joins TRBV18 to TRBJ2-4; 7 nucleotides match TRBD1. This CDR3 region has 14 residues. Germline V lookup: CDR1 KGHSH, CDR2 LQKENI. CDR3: CASPPGMGTVGQYF. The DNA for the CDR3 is TGTGCCAGCCCACCCGGTATGGGGACAGTGGGACAGTACTTC.

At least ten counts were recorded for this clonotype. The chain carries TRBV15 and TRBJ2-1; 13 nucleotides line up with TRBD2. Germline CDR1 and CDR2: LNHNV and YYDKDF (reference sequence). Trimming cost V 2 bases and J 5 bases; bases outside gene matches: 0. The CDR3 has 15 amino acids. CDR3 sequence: CATSRTSGGDNEQFF. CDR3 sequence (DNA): TGTGCCACCAGCAGAACTAGCGGGGGGGACAATGAGCAGTTCTTC.

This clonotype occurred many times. This CDR3 reads CSARTSGSGQYF. In DNA, the CDR3 is TGCAGTGCTCGGACTAGCGGGTCAGGCCAGTACTTC. This chain joins TRBV20-1 and TRBJ2-5; 11 bases are shared with TRBD2. The CDR3 sequence is 12 residues long. V dropped 5 bases and J dropped 10; count of bases not matched to a gene: 6. Germline loops: CDR1 DFQATT, CDR2 SNEGSKA (reference sequence).

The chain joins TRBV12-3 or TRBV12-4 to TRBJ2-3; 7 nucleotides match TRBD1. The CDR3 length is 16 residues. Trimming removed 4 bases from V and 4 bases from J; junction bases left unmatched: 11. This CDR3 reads CASSSDREMSADTQYF. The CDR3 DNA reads TGTGCCAGCAGTTCTGACAGGGAAATGAGCGCAGATACGCAGTATTTT.

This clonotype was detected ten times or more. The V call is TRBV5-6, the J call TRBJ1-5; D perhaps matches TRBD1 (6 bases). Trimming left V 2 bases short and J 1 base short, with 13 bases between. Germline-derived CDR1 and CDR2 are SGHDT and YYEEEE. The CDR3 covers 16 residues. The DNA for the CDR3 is TGTGCCAGCAGCTTCCTCGGGGGGCCCAGCAATCAGCCCCAGCATTTT. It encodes CASSFLGGPSNQPQHF.

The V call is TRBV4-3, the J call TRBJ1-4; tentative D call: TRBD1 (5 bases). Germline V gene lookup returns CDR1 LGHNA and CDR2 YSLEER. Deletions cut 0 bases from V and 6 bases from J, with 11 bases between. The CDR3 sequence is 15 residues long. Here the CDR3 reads CASSQDFQGDEKLFF. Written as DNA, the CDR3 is TGCGCCAGCAGCCAAGATTTCCAGGGTGATGAAAAACTGTTTTTT.

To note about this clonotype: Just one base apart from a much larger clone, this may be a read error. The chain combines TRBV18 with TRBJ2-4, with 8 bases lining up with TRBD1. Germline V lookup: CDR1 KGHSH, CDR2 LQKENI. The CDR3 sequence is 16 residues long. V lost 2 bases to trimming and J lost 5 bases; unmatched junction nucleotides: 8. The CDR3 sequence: CASSPGDRGAENIQYF. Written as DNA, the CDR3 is TGTGCCAGCTCACCAGGCGACAGGGGTGCCGAAAACATTCAGTACTTC. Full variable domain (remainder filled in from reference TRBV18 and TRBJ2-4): NAGVMQNPRHLVRRRGQEARLRCSPMKGHSHVYWYRQLPEEGLKFMVYLQKENIIDESGMPKERFSAEFPKEGPSILRIQQVVRGDSAAYFCASSPGDRGAENIQYFGAGTRLSVL.